The rows below give T cell receptor beta chains drawn from one sample of a study of T cells in Graves' hyperthyroidism and ophthalmopathy. TCRdb reprocessed the multiplex PCR reads via MiXCR and lists one record per CDR3 protein. The table has 33,000 or so distinct CDR3 sequences, roughly 52% seen once. Sequencing was performed on blood. The receptors stem from a woman aged 45-60 years with Graves' hyperthyroidism that later progressed to Graves' ophthalmopathy. CDR3s include the opening cysteine and the closing phenylalanine or tryptophan. The D gene is left open where the match is weak. Expanded clones get a size class; other rows say once, few or many, or leave the size out.

D,V,size,J,DNA,CDR3
NA,TRBV29-1,medium-sized,TRBJ2-7,TGCAGCGTTGGTGAACAGTCTTCCTACGAGCAGTACTTC,CSVGEQSSYEQYF
TRBD1,TRBV7-9,many,TRBJ1-1,TGTGCCAGCCGGGACAGGGTCCTCCCTGAAGCTTTCTTT,CASRDRVLPEAFF
NA,TRBV28,NA,TRBJ1-4,TGTGCCAGCAGTTTATGGAGGGGAGGTGAAAAACTGTTTTTT,CASSLWRGGEKLFF
NA,TRBV7-8,NA,TRBJ2-3,TGTGCCAGCAGCCCCTTAACAGGGACGAGCACAGATACGCAGTATTTT,CASSPLTGTSTDTQYF
NA,TRBV5-1,NA,TRBJ1-1,TGCGCCAGCGGTGGGGGCAGGGGCACTGAAGCTTTCTTT,CASGGGRGTEAFF
TRBD2,TRBV7-2,NA,TRBJ2-3,TGTGTCGGAGCGGGAGGTGGGGCTGATACGCAGTACTTT,CVGAGGGADTQYF
NA,TRBV27,few,TRBJ2-1,TGTGCCAGCAGAGTGGGGGGCGGACTAGGGTACAGAGGTGAGCAGTTCTTC,CASRVGGGLGYRGEQFF
NA,TRBV7-9,NA,TRBJ1-6,TGTGCCAGCAATGGGGCCATTGGAACACCCCTCCACTTT,CASNGAIGTPLHF
TRBD2,TRBV20-1,NA,TRBJ2-2,TGCAGTGCTAGACTGGGACTAGCGGGAGTAACGAACACCGGGGAGCTGTTTTTT,CSARLGLAGVTNTGELFF
NA,TRBV11-3,many,TRBJ2-6,TGTGCCAGCAGCTTAGAGGGAGGACAGTCCGGGGCCAACGTCCTGACTTTC,CASSLEGGQSGANVLTF
NA,TRBV2,medium-sized,TRBJ1-1,TGTGCCAGCATGTTGAACACTGAAGCTTTCTTT,CASMLNTEAFF